One TCR beta chain is described in this entry. This entry comes from a study of blood T cell repertoires in COVID-19. Sequencing was performed with immunoSEQ multiplex PCR; in TCRdb, only in-frame clones are kept and a portion is missing. Altogether 99,000 or so clones are present, 84% being singletons, with the ten largest covering just under 2%. Germline V gene lookup returns CDR1 SGDLS and CDR2 YYNGEE. The V gene end was trimmed by 3 bases and the J gene end by 14 bases; junction bases not matched to a gene: 5. The CDR3 length is 12 residues. The material sequenced was peripheral blood. This chain joins TRBV9 and TRBJ1-6; 7 bases are a match to TRBD1. The TCR comes from a man between 65 and 79 years old with active or convalescent COVID-19. This CDR3 is CASSGSTGALHF. CDR3 DNA: TGTGCCAGCAGCGGATCCACAGGGGCCCTCCACTTT.